This T cell receptor beta chain was recovered during a study of blood T cells in healthy people across ages. At the level of the study: Capturing about one barcoded beta molecule per two T cells was achieved by template switching.

Alongside a J-beta primer mix, a sample-barcoded 5' primer served in a second PCR lasting roughly 6 to 11 cycles. TCRdb reprocessed the 5' RACE reads via MiXCR and lists one record per CDR3 protein. Among 580,000 or so distinct CDR3 sequences listed, around half were seen once. This clonotype was sampled from an elderly man in good health. Sequenced: blood.

This CDR3 is CASSATANYGYTF. Written as DNA, the CDR3 is TGTGCCAGCAGTGCCACAGCAAACTATGGCTACACCTTC. This chain uses TRBV2 with TRBJ1-2; D not certain. Germline-derived CDR1 and CDR2 are SNHLY and FYNNEI. This CDR3 region has 13 residues. Trimming removed 4 bases from V and 2 bases from J, with 8 bases in between.